This T cell receptor beta chain was profiled in a study of neurological immune-mediated disorders. This CDR3 is 17 amino acids long. V lost 1 base, J lost 6 bases, and 12 bases stayed unmatched. Per germline, CDR1 SGHDT and CDR2 YYEEEE. TCRdb called the 5' RACE reads again in MiXCR, with one record for every CDR3 protein. The sample has 93,000 or so distinct CDR3 sequences, 10% to 12% seen once; the top ten hold more than 2.5%. Points from the study as a whole: In HTLV-1-associated myelopathy, TCR clonal expansion was greatest, and in multiple sclerosis it was least, below healthy controls.

This clonotype was seen repeatedly, ten times or more. The antigen remains unidentified. Time point indicated: longitudinal time-point 3. The genes are TRBV5-6 and TRBJ2-2; TRBD2 aligns across 7 bases. The sequenced sample was PBMCs. The clonotype originates from a female donor with HTLV-1-associated myelopathy (HAM/TSP). The CDR3 protein is CASSLWVVAGFAGELFF. The DNA for the CDR3 is TGTGCCAGCAGCTTGTGGGTCGTAGCGGGTTTCGCCGGGGAGCTGTTTTTT. Complete variable domain (other parts from reference TRBV5-6 and TRBJ2-2): DAGVTQSPTHLIKTRGQQVTLRCSPKSGHDTVSWYQQALGQGPQFIFQYYEEEERQRGNFPDRFSGHQFPNYSSELNVNALLLGDSALYLCASSLWVVAGFAGELFFGEGSRLTVL.